This T cell receptor beta chain was identified during a study of human T cells and chemical hapten exposure. Study-wide background: Patients had diphenylcyclopropenone applied to the scalp weekly throughout the approximately 23-week study. Study results and limitations: Expanded TCR sets contained significantly more large CDR3 similarity clusters than controls.

Sample time point: patch test 3, about 24 weeks after DPC sensitization. Documented treatment: therapeutic diphenylcyclopropenone sensitization with weekly scalp DPC. It was the library that attached unique molecular identifiers to individual cDNA molecules. MiXCR was run by TCRdb on the RACE reads, yielding one entry per CDR3 protein. The table has just under 65,000 distinct CDR3 sequences, about 10% seen once. This clonotype was seen only a few times. Its antigen is not identified. The CDR3 is 13 amino acids. Trimming took 3 bases from V and 5 from J, leaving 13 bases between them. The germline V gene has CDR1 SQVTM and CDR2 ANQGSEA.

Sequenced here: whole blood, sampled in connection with sensitization to the hapten diphenylcyclopropenone (DPC). The source of this sequence is a woman younger than 45 with alopecia areata. Some clones in this sample may be carry-over from other donors' samples. The chain carries TRBV29-1 and TRBJ1-1; D is uncertain. The CDR3 protein is CSVEPQRTTEAFF. Written as DNA, the CDR3 is TGCAGCGTTGAGCCCCAACGGACGACTGAAGCTTTCTTT.